This TCR beta chain was obtained from a study of T cell responses to AZD1222 COVID-19 vaccine. Repertoires were generated with immunoSEQ multiplex PCR, while TCRdb's copy carries only in-frame clones and drops some. The repertoire has tens of thousands of clones, 65% to 80% of them found once; the top ten carry approximately 20%. From germline, CDR1 is SGHRS and CDR2 YFSETQ. This CDR3 has 14 residues. V was cut by 5 bases and J by 6 bases, with 17 bases left in between. The sample here was peripheral blood, taken on day 0 of MenACWY control vaccination. The V gene is TRBV5-1, the J gene TRBJ1-2, with D maybe TRBD1 (6 bases). This receptor was obtained from an adult in good health. Written as DNA, the CDR3 is TGCGCCAGCAGTATCCAGGGGTCTCCCGATGGCTACACCTTC. It translates to CASSIQGSPDGYTF.